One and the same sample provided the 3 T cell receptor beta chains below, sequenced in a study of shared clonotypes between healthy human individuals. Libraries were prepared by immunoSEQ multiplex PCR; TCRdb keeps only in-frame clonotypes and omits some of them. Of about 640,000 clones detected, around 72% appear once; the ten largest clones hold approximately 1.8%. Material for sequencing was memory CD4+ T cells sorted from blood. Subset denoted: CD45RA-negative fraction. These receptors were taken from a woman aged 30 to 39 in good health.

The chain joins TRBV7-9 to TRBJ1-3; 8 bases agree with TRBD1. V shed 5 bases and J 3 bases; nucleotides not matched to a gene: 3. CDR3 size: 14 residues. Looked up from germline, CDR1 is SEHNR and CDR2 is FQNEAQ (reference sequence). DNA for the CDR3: TGTGCCAGCAGCGCAGGGGGCTTTGGAAACACCATATATTTT. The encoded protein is CASSAGGFGNTIYF.

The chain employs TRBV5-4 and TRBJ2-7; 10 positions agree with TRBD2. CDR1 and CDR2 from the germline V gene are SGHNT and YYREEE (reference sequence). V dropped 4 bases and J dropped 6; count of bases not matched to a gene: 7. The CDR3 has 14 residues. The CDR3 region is CASSTQAGGSEQYF. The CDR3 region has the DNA TGTGCCAGCAGCACCCAAGCGGGAGGGAGCGAGCAGTACTTC.

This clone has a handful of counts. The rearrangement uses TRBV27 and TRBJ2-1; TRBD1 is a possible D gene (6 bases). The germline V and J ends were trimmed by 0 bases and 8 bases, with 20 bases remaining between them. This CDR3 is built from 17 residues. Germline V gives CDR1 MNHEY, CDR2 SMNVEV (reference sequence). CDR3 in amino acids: CASSLSKLGTGRHEQFF. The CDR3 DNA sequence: TGTGCCAGCAGTTTATCGAAGTTGGGAACAGGGCGGCATGAGCAGTTCTTC.